The 14 T cell receptor beta chains in this list originate from one sample, sequenced in a study of blood T cell repertoires in COVID-19. TCRdb's table, derived via immunoSEQ multiplex PCR, lists solely in-frame clones and lacks some. This table has around 160,000 clones, more than 75% appearing once. Sequences were obtained from PBMCs or T cells enriched from blood (not recorded which). The receptors originated from a woman in her 30s with acute COVID-19.

This clone was seen more than once but under ten times. The genes are TRBV9 and TRBJ2-3, with a weak D call TRBD2 (6 bases). CDR1 and CDR2 (germline): SGDLS, YYNGEE. Trimming took 5 bases from V and 7 from J, leaving 8 bases between them. There are 11 residues in the CDR3. This CDR3 reads CASSSGNTQYF. CDR3 bases: TGTGCCAGCAGTAGCGGTAATACGCAGTATTTT.

This clone came up a few times. The V call is TRBV29-1, the J call TRBJ2-3; D is possibly TRBD2 (6 bases). The V and J ends lost 4 bases and 4 bases respectively, with 12 bases between them. The CDR3 runs 13 residues. Germline CDR1 SQVTM, CDR2 ANQGSEA. The CDR3 DNA reads as TGCAGCGTTGCGGGCGGGAACGCAGATACGCAGTATTTT. As protein: CSVAGGNADTQYF.

CDR3 nucleotide sequence: TGTGCCTGGAGTGCTTCGACAGGGAGGGGCTACACCTTC. It specifies CAWSASTGRGYTF. The chain recombines TRBV30 with TRBJ1-2; 7 bases are shared with TRBD1. The CDR3 consists of 13 residues. The germline V gene encodes CDR1 GTSNPN and CDR2 SVGIG (reference sequence). With V trimmed by 1 base and J by 8 bases, 7 bases remained unmatched.

The chain is built from TRBV4-3 and TRBJ2-1; 9 nucleotides agree with TRBD1. CDR1 and CDR2 (germline): LGHNA, YSLEER. Trimming cost V 0 bases and J 4 bases; bases outside gene matches: 4. CDR3 length: 16 amino acids. The CDR3 sequence is CASSQEDRGYYNEQFF. The CDR3 DNA follows: TGCGCCAGCAGCCAAGAGGACAGGGGATATTACAATGAGCAGTTCTTC.

The genes are TRBV5-1 and TRBJ2-5, with 7 bases matching TRBD1. The junction had 2 bases not matched to a gene; V was cut back by 0 bases and J by 0 bases. Germline V gene lookup returns CDR1 SGHRS and CDR2 YFSETQ. The CDR3 loop spans 15 amino acids. The CDR3 loop is CASSLAGQNQETQYF. In nucleotides, the CDR3 is TGCGCCAGCAGCTTGGCGGGACAGAACCAAGAGACCCAGTACTTC.

The gene calls are TRBV7-6 and TRBJ2-3; 8 positions agree with TRBD2. CDR3 length: 16 amino acids. J gave up 5 bases and V 0 bases, and 7 bases lay outside the gene matches. Germline V gene lookup returns CDR1 SGHVS and CDR2 FNYEAQ. CDR3 DNA sequence: TGTGCCAGCAGCTTAGCGGGAGCGGGAGTGGGAGATACGCAGTATTTT. Encoded protein: CASSLAGAGVGDTQYF.

This chain connects TRBV11-1 to TRBJ1-1; 7 nucleotides line up with TRBD1. The CDR3 totals 13 residues. Germline CDR1 reads SGHAT; CDR2 reads FQDESV (reference sequence). Trimming took 6 bases from V and 5 from J; bases not matched to a gene: 6. The CDR3 DNA reads TGTGCCAGCAGTTACACAGGGGTGACTGAAGCTTTCTTT. Amino acid sequence: CASSYTGVTEAFF.

The chain recombines TRBV7-3 with TRBJ2-5; 8 nucleotides align to TRBD1. Trimming took 5 bases from V and 5 from J; bases not matched to a gene: 10. The CDR3 totals 15 residues. CDR1 SGHTA and CDR2 FQGTGA come from the germline V gene. The CDR3 region has the DNA TGTGCCAGCAGCAAACAAGGACAGGGTGGGGAGACCCAGTACTTC. Protein: CASSKQGQGGETQYF.

The V call is TRBV29-1, the J call TRBJ1-2; a possible D gene is TRBD1 (6 bases). In germline, CDR1 is SQVTM, CDR2 ANQGSEA. Trimming stripped 1 base from V and 0 bases from J, with 15 bases between. This CDR3 comprises 16 residues. The chain's CDR3 is CSVEGWTGTSNYGYTF. In DNA form, the CDR3 reads TGCAGCGTTGAAGGATGGACCGGGACATCTAACTATGGCTACACCTTC. The complete variable domain, with remaining parts taken from reference TRBV29-1 and TRBJ1-2, reads SAVISQKPSRDICQRGTSLTIQCQVDSQVTMMFWYRQQPGQSLTLIATANQGSEATYESGFVIDKFPISRPNLTFSTLTVSNMSPEDSSIYLCSVEGWTGTSNYGYTFGSGTRLTVV.

The chain carries TRBV28 and TRBJ2-5; D not certain. Trimming cost V 7 bases and J 6 bases, with 15 bases left between them. CDR1 and CDR2 (germline): MDHEN, SYDVKM. The CDR3 length is 13 residues. CDR3: CASITSQTQTQYF. In DNA, the CDR3 is TGTGCCAGCATTACTTCTCAAACCCAGACCCAGTACTTC.

The V call is TRBV6-2 or TRBV6-3, the J call TRBJ2-2; 8 positions agree with TRBD2. CDR3 length: 16 residues. Germline V gives CDR1 MNHEY, CDR2 SVGEGT. The V segment lost 6 bases and the J segment 0 bases; nucleotides outside the gene matches: 6. This CDR3 reads CASSHLGLANTGELFF. Written as DNA, the CDR3 is TGTGCCAGCAGCCACTTGGGACTAGCGAACACCGGGGAGCTGTTTTTT.

The chain recombines TRBV6-5 with TRBJ2-7; TRBD2 might be the D (6 bases). V gave up 6 bases and J gave up 3 bases, with 18 bases separating them. The CDR3 length is 15 residues. Germline values: CDR1 MNHEY, CDR2 SVGAGI. The CDR3 reads CASSREPGDYYEQYF. Written as DNA, the CDR3 is TGTGCCAGCAGCCGCGAGCCGGGAGATTACTACGAGCAGTACTTC.

This chain joins TRBV19 and TRBJ1-1; TRBD1 agrees at 10 bases. Trimming took 5 bases from V and 3 from J; bases not matched to a gene: 6. Germline V lookup: CDR1 LNHDA, CDR2 SQIVND (reference sequence). The CDR3 is made up of 15 amino acids. CDR3 loop: CASSPSGTGDTEAFF. CDR3 bases: TGTGCCAGTAGTCCTTCCGGGACAGGGGACACTGAAGCTTTCTTT. Full variable domain (rest looked up from reference TRBV19 and TRBJ1-1): DGGITQSPKYLFRKEGQNVTLSCEQNLNHDAMYWYRQDPGQGLRLIYYSQIVNDFQKGDIAEGYSVSREKKESFPLTVTSAQKNPTAFYLCASSPSGTGDTEAFFGQGTRLTVV.

The chain carries TRBV11-2 and TRBJ1-4; D unclear. Germline V lookup: CDR1 SGHAT, CDR2 FQNNGV. The CDR3 length is 11 residues. V was clipped by 7 bases and J by 6 bases, with 6 bases between them. In DNA form, the CDR3 reads TGTGCCAGCAAACTTTATGAAAAACTGTTTTTT. Protein: CASKLYEKLFF.